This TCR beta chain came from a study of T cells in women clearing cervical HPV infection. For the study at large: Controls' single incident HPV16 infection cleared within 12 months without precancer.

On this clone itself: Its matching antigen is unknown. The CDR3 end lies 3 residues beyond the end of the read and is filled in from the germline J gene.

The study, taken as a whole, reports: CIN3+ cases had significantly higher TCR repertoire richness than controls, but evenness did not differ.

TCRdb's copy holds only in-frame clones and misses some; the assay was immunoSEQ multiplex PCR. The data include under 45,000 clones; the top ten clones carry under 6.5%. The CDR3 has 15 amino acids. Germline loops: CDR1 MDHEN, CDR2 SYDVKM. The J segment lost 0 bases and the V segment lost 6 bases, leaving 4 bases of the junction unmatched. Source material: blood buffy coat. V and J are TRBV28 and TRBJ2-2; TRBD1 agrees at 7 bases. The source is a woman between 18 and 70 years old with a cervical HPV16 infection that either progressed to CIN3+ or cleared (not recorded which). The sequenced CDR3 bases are TGTGCCAGCAGACCGGACAGGACGAACACCGGGGAG. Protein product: CASRPDRTNTGE. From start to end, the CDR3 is CASRPDRTNTGELFF.